This passage covers 25 T cell receptor beta chains from one sample sequenced in a study of cytomegalovirus exposure and HLA in healthy donors. It was with 60 Vbeta and 13 Jbeta primers that the PCR ran. Generated by immunoSEQ multiplex PCR, the TCRdb table keeps only in-frame clones and is missing some. The sample lists about 140,000 clones, roughly 80% occurring once. The sample comprised PBMCs. The receptor source for this set is a man younger than 35 in good health and CMV-seropositive.

The chain combines TRBV10-1 with TRBJ2-7, with D perhaps matching TRBD2 (6 bases). The CDR3 covers 14 residues. Deletions cut 7 bases from V and 5 bases from J, with 18 bases between. Germline loops: CDR1 WNHNN, CDR2 SYGVQD (reference sequence). The CDR3 coding sequence is TGCGCCAGCACCCAAAGACTAGAAAGGGACGAGCAGTACTTC. This gives the protein CASTQRLERDEQYF.

A few counts support this clone. This chain uses TRBV7-9 with TRBJ1-1; D unresolved. CDR3 length: 12 residues. Per the germline V gene, CDR1 is SEHNR and CDR2 is FQNEAQ (reference sequence). The V and J ends lost 1 base and 4 bases respectively, with 4 bases between them. CDR3 amino acids: CASSLGATEAFF. In nucleotides, the CDR3 is TGTGCCAGCAGCTTAGGGGCCACTGAAGCTTTCTTT.

This rearrangement joins TRBV5-6 to TRBJ1-1; D remains ambiguous. This CDR3 contains 13 residues. CDR1 is SGHDT and CDR2 is YYEEEE in the germline V gene. V was clipped by 1 base and J by 4 bases, with 8 bases between them. CDR3 residues: CASSLLGSTEAFF. CDR3 sequence (DNA): TGTGCCAGCAGCTTGCTGGGGAGCACTGAAGCTTTCTTT.

The J gene is TRBJ1-1, the V gene TRBV9, with D perhaps matching TRBD1 (5 bases). The ends were cut back, 5 bases at V and 1 base at J, with 15 bases in the middle. Germline V gives CDR1 SGDLS, CDR2 YYNGEE. The CDR3 length is 15 residues. CDR3 residues: CASREGPHRNTEAFF. The CDR3 DNA reads as TGTGCCAGCAGGGAGGGACCCCATCGGAACACTGAAGCTTTCTTT. Combining the CDR3 with reference TRBV9 and TRBJ1-1 gives the whole variable domain DSGVTQTPKHLITATGQRVTLRCSPRSGDLSVYWYQQSLDQGLQFLIQYYNGEERAKGNILERFSAQQFPDLHSELNLSSLELGDSALYFCASREGPHRNTEAFFGQGTRLTVV.

The chain combines TRBV2 with TRBJ2-7; TRBD2 matches 8 bases. CDR1 SNHLY and CDR2 FYNNEI come from the germline V gene. The CDR3 has 14 residues. Trimming took 4 bases from V and 3 from J; bases not matched to a gene: 5. The CDR3 region has the DNA TGTGCCAGCAGTGCGACTAGCGTAAACTACGAGCAGTACTTC. Translation: CASSATSVNYEQYF.

A few counts support this clone. The rearrangement links TRBV9 to TRBJ1-1, with D unclear. Germline loops: CDR1 SGDLS, CDR2 YYNGEE. This CDR3 is 13 amino acids long. V was clipped by 0 bases and J by 7 bases, with 10 bases between them. The CDR3 nucleotides read TGTGCCAGCAGCGTAGGCGTAGCAGATGAAGCTTTCTTT. It encodes CASSVGVADEAFF.

V usage is TRBV4-2 and J usage is TRBJ2-6; 9 bases fit TRBD1. The length of the CDR3 is 19 residues. The germline V gene has CDR1 LGHNA and CDR2 YNFKEQ. V lost 0 bases and J lost 2; bases outside the gene matches: 8. For the CDR3, the DNA is TGTGCCAGCAGCCAAGAATCACAGGGGGCCCTCGCTGGGGCCAACGTCCTGACTTTC. This sequence encodes CASSQESQGALAGANVLTF.

The chain uses TRBV19 and TRBJ2-7; 8 bases fit TRBD2. The CDR3 is made up of 15 amino acids. Per germline, CDR1 LNHDA and CDR2 SQIVND (reference sequence). The V gene end was trimmed by 7 bases and the J gene end by 3 bases; junction bases not matched to a gene: 11. CDR3 loop: CASNSGTRWVYEQYF. CDR3 sequence (DNA): TGTGCCAGTAATTCCGGGACTAGGTGGGTCTACGAGCAGTACTTC.

This clone turned up a few times. J is TRBJ2-7 and V is TRBV7-9, with 12 nucleotides matching TRBD2. Germline lookup yields CDR1 SEHNR and CDR2 FQNEAQ (reference sequence). With 5 bases clipped from V and 2 bases from J, the junction kept 4 bases outside the gene matches. The length of the CDR3 is 15 residues. CDR3 residues: CASSNLAGGPYEQYF. The CDR3 bases are TGTGCCAGCAGCAACCTAGCGGGAGGGCCCTACGAGCAGTACTTC.

V is TRBV29-1 and J is TRBJ2-3, with TRBD2 identical over 7 bases. From germline, CDR1 is SQVTM and CDR2 ANQGSEA. Trimming removed 1 base from V and 4 bases from J; junction bases left unmatched: 8. The CDR3 length is 15 residues. The CDR3 DNA is TGCAGCGTTGAAGGAGTCCAAGGGAGGGCAGATACGCAGTATTTT. Translated, it gives CSVEGVQGRADTQYF.

The rearrangement uses TRBV11-2 and TRBJ1-2, with unresolved D. Germline CDR1 reads SGHAT; CDR2 reads FQNNGV. The CDR3 loop spans 13 amino acids. V lost 4 bases and J lost 4, with 10 bases in between. CDR3 in amino acids: CASSSGILYGYTF. The DNA of the CDR3 is TGTGCCAGCAGCTCGGGTATCCTCTATGGCTACACCTTC.

The chain recombines TRBV6-6 with TRBJ2-7; possibly TRBD1 for D (6 bases). The CDR3 length is 15 residues. Germline V lookup: CDR1 MNHNY, CDR2 SVGAGI (reference sequence). Deletions cut 4 bases from V and 1 base from J, with 14 bases between. For the CDR3, the DNA is TGTGCCAGCAGTTCCCCCGGGACATCTTCCTACGAGCAGTACTTC. Protein: CASSSPGTSSYEQYF.

This chain uses TRBV15 with TRBJ2-5, with 9 bases lining up with TRBD2. V shed 1 base and J 3 bases; nucleotides not matched to a gene: 9. This CDR3 comprises 17 residues. Germline CDR1 is LNHNV and CDR2 is YYDKDF (reference sequence). The CDR3 is CATSRVGALAGEETQYF. The CDR3 DNA reads as TGTGCCACCAGCAGAGTGGGGGCACTAGCGGGCGAAGAGACCCAGTACTTC.

J is TRBJ2-7 and V is TRBV7-9, with 8 bases matching TRBD2. CDR3 size: 14 residues. Germline CDR1 and CDR2: SEHNR and FQNEAQ (reference sequence). Unmatched junction bases numbered 4, after V lost 3 bases and J lost 3 bases. The CDR3 DNA follows: TGTGCCAGCAGCTTTGGGCTAGCGGGCTACGAGCAGTACTTC. Translated, it gives CASSFGLAGYEQYF.

The V call is TRBV10-3, the J call TRBJ2-3, with 11 positions matching TRBD1. Germline V lookup: CDR1 ENHRY, CDR2 SYGVKD. Germline trimming cut 9 bases from V and 3 bases from J; bases unmatched to any gene: 5. The CDR3 is 14 amino acids. CDR3 nucleotides: TGTGCCATGAGGGACAGGGGGAATACAGATACGCAGTATTTT. This translates into CAMRDRGNTDTQYF.

This clone was detected a few times. The V call is TRBV6-1, the J call TRBJ2-1; possibly TRBD1 for D (5 bases). CDR3 length: 13 residues. V lost 5 bases and J lost 0, with 5 bases in between. Germline values: CDR1 MNHNS, CDR2 SASEGT. CDR3 sequence (DNA): TGTGCCAGCAGTACAGGCTCCTACAATGAGCAGTTCTTC. Protein sequence: CASSTGSYNEQFF.

The J gene is TRBJ1-5, the V gene TRBV18, with TRBD1 matching 7 bases. This CDR3 contains 14 residues. CDR1 is KGHSH and CDR2 is LQKENI in the germline V gene. V dropped 4 bases and J dropped 3; count of bases not matched to a gene: 3. CDR3: CASSLGQNNQPQHF. The CDR3, as DNA: TGTGCCAGCTCACTGGGACAGAACAATCAGCCCCAGCATTTT.

The CDR3 spells CASSLPTSGRHRNEQFF. DNA for the CDR3: TGTGCCAGCAGCCTGCCGACTAGCGGGAGACATCGCAATGAGCAGTTCTTC. The rearrangement joins TRBV7-9 to TRBJ2-1; 12 bases map to TRBD2. The germline V gene encodes CDR1 SEHNR and CDR2 FQNEAQ (reference sequence). CDR3 length: 17 residues. J gave up 6 bases and V 5 bases, and 11 bases lay outside the gene matches.

Remarks on this clone: An end of the junction differs from the germline gene, which may be a read error. The sample contains more than one DNA sequence encoding this CDR3. The gene calls are TRBV18 and TRBJ2-7; D is unclear. The CDR3 totals 17 residues. Germline V lookup: CDR1 KGHSH, CDR2 LQKENI. CDR3 sequence (DNA): TGTGCCAGCTCACCCTTTACCCTTGGATGGAGCTCCTACGAGCAGTACTTT. Protein sequence: CASSPFTLGWSSYEQYF.

The chain uses TRBV2 and TRBJ2-7; D is unclear. Germline CDR1 reads SNHLY; CDR2 reads FYNNEI. V lost 7 bases and J 3 bases, leaving 13 bases between the germline ends. The CDR3 spans 13 residues. The CDR3 DNA follows: TGTGCCAGCAAACTCAATACGTTCTACGAGCAGTACTTC. Translation gives CASKLNTFYEQYF. Full variable domain (outside the CDR3, taken from reference TRBV2 and TRBJ2-7): EPEVTQTPSHQVTQMGQEVILRCVPISNHLYFYWYRQILGQKVEFLVSFYNNEISEKSEIFDDQFSVERPDGSNFTLKIRSTKLEDSAMYFCASKLNTFYEQYFGPGTRLTVT.

This clone occurred once. The rearrangement links TRBV6-5 to TRBJ2-1; D not resolved. Trimming took off 7 bases at V and 3 bases at J, with 10 bases between the two ends. CDR1 and CDR2 from the germline V gene are MNHEY and SVGAGI. This CDR3 contains 13 residues. The chain's CDR3 is CASIVPSYNEQFF. The CDR3 nucleotides are TGTGCCAGCATAGTCCCTAGCTACAATGAGCAGTTCTTC.

V usage is TRBV29-1 and J usage is TRBJ2-1; D is unresolved. The germline CDR1 and CDR2 sequences are SQVTM and ANQGSEA. The CDR3 has 14 residues. Trimming pared 4 bases from V and 9 bases from J, leaving 19 bases between. Here the CDR3 DNA reads TGCAGCGTTGTTGATTCAGTGAGGCGCAGTGAGCAGTTCTTC. Residues: CSVVDSVRRSEQFF.

V is TRBV7-9 and J is TRBJ2-7, with 8 nucleotides matching TRBD2. J was trimmed by 2 bases and V by 5 bases; bases with no gene match: 11. The CDR3 consists of 16 residues. Germline CDR1 and CDR2: SEHNR and FQNEAQ (reference sequence). The CDR3 bases are TGTGCCAGCAGCCCCCGACCTAGCGGGTCCACCTACGAGCAGTACTTC. Translated, it gives CASSPRPSGSTYEQYF.

This chain links TRBV5-1 with TRBJ1-1; 8 bases agree with TRBD1. Germline loops: CDR1 SGHRS, CDR2 YFSETQ. V was clipped by 3 bases and J by 1 base; unmatched bases: 2. The CDR3 sequence is 14 residues long. CDR3 sequence reads: CASSSGTGNTEAFF. As DNA, the CDR3 is TGCGCCAGCAGCTCCGGGACAGGGAACACTGAAGCTTTCTTT.

The V gene is TRBV5-1, the J gene TRBJ2-5; 14 nucleotides match TRBD2. With V trimmed by 3 bases and J by 4 bases, 2 bases remained unmatched. CDR1 and CDR2 from the germline V gene are SGHRS and YFSETQ. The CDR3 runs to 15 residues. The CDR3 nucleotides read TGCGCCAGCAGCTCAGGGACTAGCGGGAGAGAGACCCAGTACTTC. Encoded protein: CASSSGTSGRETQYF.